Listed below are T cell receptor beta chains from one sample, sequenced in a study of control samples from healthy donors and cancer patients. Sequencing used immunoSEQ multiplex PCR; TCRdb keeps in-frame clones, though not all of them. Here the sample spans roughly 150,000 clones, 70% to 90% being singletons. Input material: blood. These receptors all come from a young man in good health. Each CDR3 is given with its conserved first and last residue. A D gene is named only where the DNA matches it firmly. Clone sizes are given selectively: once, few, many, or a class where the clone is expanded.

CASTGGEDGYTF | TGTGCCAGCACAGGGGGCGAGGACGGCTACACCTTC | TRBD1 | TRBJ1-2 | TRBV19 | .
CASRRTGYEQYF | TGTGCCAGCAGAAGGACAGGTTACGAGCAGTACTTC | TRBD1 | TRBJ2-7 | TRBV6-5 | few
CASSLAIQTAQETQYF | TGTGCCAGCAGCTTGGCGATCCAAACCGCACAAGAGACCCAGTACTTC | . | TRBJ2-5 | TRBV5-4 | .
CASSLSISDYGYTF | TGTGCCAGCAGCTTGTCAATCTCCGACTATGGCTACACCTTC | . | TRBJ1-2 | TRBV5-4 | .
CASSVNANTGELFF | TGTGCCAGCAGCGTGAACGCGAACACCGGGGAGCTGTTTTTT | . | TRBJ2-2 | TRBV9 | .
CASSLGGGGASDTQYF | TGTGCCAGCAGCTTAGGCGGCGGGGGGGCCTCAGATACGCAGTATTTT | TRBD2 | TRBJ2-3 | TRBV7-8 | once
CASSAPGRWETQYF | TGTGCCAGCAGCGCGCCGGGACGATGGGAGACCCAGTACTTC | . | TRBJ2-5 | TRBV5-4 | .
CASSFSSGDGYTF | TGTGCCAGCAGTTTTTCGTCAGGGGATGGCTACACCTTC | . | TRBJ1-2 | TRBV6-2/TRBV6-3 | once
CASSSFTHGRLEGYGYTF | TGTGCCAGCAGCTCTTTCACTCACGGACGCTTGGAGGGCTATGGCTACACCTTC | . | TRBJ1-2 | TRBV6-2/TRBV6-3 | .
CASSPGLAGLETQYF | TGTGCCAGCAGCCCGGGACTAGCGGGGCTAGAGACCCAGTACTTC | TRBD2 | TRBJ2-5 | TRBV5-4 | .
CASSPVWVETQYF | TGCGCCAGCAGCCCGGTGTGGGTCGAGACCCAGTACTTC | . | TRBJ2-5 | TRBV4-1 | .
CASRNRGPVNQPQHF | TGTGCCAGCAGGAACAGGGGGCCTGTCAATCAGCCCCAGCATTTT | TRBD1 | TRBJ1-5 | TRBV2 | .
CASSLLSGATNEKLFF | TGTGCCAGCAGCCTCTTGTCGGGCGCAACTAATGAAAAACTGTTTTTT | . | TRBJ1-4 | TRBV9 | .
CASSQTGELFF | TGTGCCAGCAGCCAAACCGGGGAGCTGTTTTTT | . | TRBJ2-2 | TRBV14 | .
CASSFRRIGDTQYF | TGTGCCAGCAGCTTCCGGCGGATTGGAGATACGCAGTATTTT | . | TRBJ2-3 | TRBV7-2 | .
CASSLVGGTYEQYF | TGTGCCAGCAGCTTAGTGGGAGGGACCTACGAGCAGTACTTC | TRBD2 | TRBJ2-7 | TRBV7-8 | .
CASSPPLRGGSTDTQYF | TGTGCCAGCTCACCCCCTCTGAGGGGCGGGAGCACAGATACGCAGTATTTT | . | TRBJ2-3 | TRBV18 | .
CASSLGPGGAGNQPQHF | TGTGCCAGCAGCTTAGGCCCAGGGGGCGCGGGCAATCAGCCCCAGCATTTT | TRBD1 | TRBJ1-5 | TRBV11-2 | .
CASSRSVGLNTEAFF | TGTGCCAGCAGCCGATCGGTAGGATTGAACACTGAAGCTTTCTTT | . | TRBJ1-1 | TRBV7-9 | .
CASSLGQVLNQPQHF | TGTGCCAGCAGCCTTGGACAGGTATTGAATCAGCCCCAGCATTTT | TRBD1 | TRBJ1-5 | TRBV6-5 | .
CASRLTSLREQFF | TGTGCCAGCAGATTGACTAGTCTTCGTGAGCAGTTCTTC | . | TRBJ2-1 | TRBV7-9 | few
CATSKRTGANVLTF | TGTGCCACCAGCAAAAGAACTGGGGCCAACGTCCTGACTTTC | . | TRBJ2-6 | TRBV15 | .
CASSLGGSGQETQYF | TGTGCCAGCAGCCTCGGGGGTAGCGGGCAAGAGACCCAGTACTTC | TRBD2 | TRBJ2-5 | TRBV11-3 | .
CASNDRGRYNEQFF | TGTGCCAGCAACGACAGGGGCCGCTACAATGAGCAGTTCTTC | TRBD1 | TRBJ2-1 | TRBV5-4 | .
CSATTYTEAFF | TGCAGTGCTACGACATACACTGAAGCTTTCTTT | . | TRBJ1-1 | TRBV20-1 | .
CASSPLGQGVSEQYF | TGTGCCAGCAGCCCCTTGGGACAGGGCGTGAGCGAGCAGTACTTC | TRBD1 | TRBJ2-7 | TRBV7-2 | few
CASSWETEAFF | TGTGCCAGCAGCTGGGAAACTGAAGCTTTCTTT | . | TRBJ1-1 | TRBV7-2 | .
CASSRTGAWVGANVLTF | TGTGCCAGCAGCCGGACAGGGGCGTGGGTTGGGGCCAACGTCCTGACTTTC | TRBD1 | TRBJ2-6 | TRBV11-2 | few
CASSYSPGRYEQYF | TGTGCCAGCAGTTACTCGCCAGGGCGCTACGAGCAGTACTTC | . | TRBJ2-7 | TRBV6-5 | .
CASSQASPEEEKLFF | TGCGCCAGCAGCCAAGCGTCTCCAGAGGAAGAAAAACTGTTTTTT | . | TRBJ1-4 | TRBV4-1 | .
CASSWEEGSGNTIYF | TGTGCCAGCAGCTGGGAGGAAGGATCTGGAAACACCATATATTTT | . | TRBJ1-3 | TRBV7-2 | once
CASSLALGTEAFF | TGTGCCAGCAGTTTAGCGCTCGGGACTGAAGCTTTCTTT | . | TRBJ1-1 | TRBV12-3/TRBV12-4 | .
CASSMGLGGSNQPQHF | TGTGCCAGTAGTATGGGATTGGGGGGAAGCAATCAGCCCCAGCATTTT | . | TRBJ1-5 | TRBV19 | few
CASSLSVPTNEKLFF | TGTGCCAGCAGTTTATCGGTGCCAACTAATGAAAAACTGTTTTTT | . | TRBJ1-4 | TRBV27 | .
CSASGSGEYF | TGCAGTGCTAGTGGTAGCGGGGAGTATTTT | TRBD2 | TRBJ2-3 | TRBV20-1 | .
CASRLGGGEEKLFF | TGTGCCAGCAGACTCGGGGGGGGTGAAGAAAAACTGTTTTTT | . | TRBJ1-4 | TRBV28 | .
CASSYSLPGQGADGELFF | TGTGCCAGCAGTTACTCGCTCCCCGGACAGGGGGCGGACGGGGAGCTGTTTTTT | TRBD1 | TRBJ2-2 | TRBV6-2/TRBV6-3 | .
CASSRIRFDGITYNEQFF | TGTGCCAGCAGCCGTATTAGGTTCGATGGGATCACCTACAATGAGCAGTTCTTC | . | TRBJ2-1 | TRBV21-1 | .
CASRAARSSYNEQFF | TGTGCCAGCAGGGCCGCTAGGAGCTCCTACAATGAGCAGTTCTTC | . | TRBJ2-1 | TRBV7-2 | .
CASSKDRRAEAFF | TGTGCCAGCAGCAAGGACAGGAGGGCTGAAGCTTTCTTT | TRBD1 | TRBJ1-1 | TRBV7-2 | once
CASSFQGATGETQYF | TGTGCCAGCAGTTTCCAGGGGGCGACCGGAGAGACCCAGTACTTC | TRBD1 | TRBJ2-5 | TRBV28 | .
CASTRNTGELFF | TGTGCCAGCACCCGTAACACCGGGGAGCTGTTTTTT | . | TRBJ2-2 | TRBV6-5 | .
CASRGQGGKNEQFF | TGTGCCAGCAGGGGACAGGGGGGGAAGAATGAGCAGTTCTTC | TRBD1 | TRBJ2-1 | TRBV28 | .
CASSLGSGGTTDTQYF | TGCGCCAGCAGCTTGGGGAGCGGGGGGACCACAGATACGCAGTATTTT | TRBD2 | TRBJ2-3 | TRBV5-1 | .
CASSRTGGVRYGYTF | TGTGCCAGCAGTCGAACAGGGGGCGTACGGTATGGCTACACCTTC | TRBD1 | TRBJ1-2 | TRBV7-2 | once
CSVLLSTGSRNQPQHF | TGCAGCGTCCTCCTTTCAACAGGGTCGCGCAATCAGCCCCAGCATTTT | . | TRBJ1-5 | TRBV29-1 | .
CASSTSREAAFF | TGTGCCAGCAGTACTTCTAGGGAGGCGGCTTTCTTT | . | TRBJ1-1 | TRBV28 | .
CASSLETYNEQFF | TGTGCCAGCAGCTTAGAGACATACAATGAGCAGTTCTTC | . | TRBJ2-1 | TRBV7-2 | few
CASRSRGGGNTIYF | TGTGCCAGCAGATCCAGGGGGGGTGGAAACACCATATATTTT | TRBD1 | TRBJ1-3 | TRBV6-5 | .
CASSLLGGQETQYF | TGCGCCAGCAGCTTGCTAGGGGGCCAAGAGACCCAGTACTTC | . | TRBJ2-5 | TRBV5-1 | .